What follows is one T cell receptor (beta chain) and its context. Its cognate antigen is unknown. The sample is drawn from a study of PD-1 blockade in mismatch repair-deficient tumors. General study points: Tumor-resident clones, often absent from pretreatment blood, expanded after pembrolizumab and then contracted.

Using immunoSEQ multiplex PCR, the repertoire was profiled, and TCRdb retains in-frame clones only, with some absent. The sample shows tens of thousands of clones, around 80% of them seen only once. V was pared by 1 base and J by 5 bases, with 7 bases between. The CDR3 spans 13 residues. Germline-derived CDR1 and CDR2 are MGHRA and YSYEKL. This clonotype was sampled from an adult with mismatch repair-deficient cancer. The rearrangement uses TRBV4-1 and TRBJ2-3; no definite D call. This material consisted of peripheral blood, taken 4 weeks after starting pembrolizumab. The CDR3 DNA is TGCGCCAGCAGCCAAGGGCCAGTAGATACGCAGTATTTT. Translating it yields CASSQGPVDTQYF.